This TCR beta chain stems from a study of T cell responses to AZD1222 COVID-19 vaccine. Findings and caveats of the study: After two AZD1222 doses, spike-specific TCR breadth and depth rose versus day 0.

The CDR3 extends over 15 amino acids. The V segment lost 11 bases and the J segment 1 base; nucleotides outside the gene matches: 11. CDR1 ENHRY and CDR2 SYGVKD come from the germline V gene. About this clone itself: The target antigen is unknown.

The protocol was immunoSEQ multiplex PCR, while the TCRdb copy is restricted to in-frame clones and leaves out a portion. This table has 96,000 or so clones, nearly 90% appearing once. The TCR was taken from an adult in good health. Specimen: peripheral blood, collected on day 0 of AZD1222 vaccination. The chain has TRBV10-3 and TRBJ2-3; 8 nucleotides match TRBD2. CDR3 DNA: TGTGCCGCCGGTAACGGGGGGGGGCGCACAGATACGCAGTATTTT. It specifies CAAGNGGGRTDTQYF.